This T cell receptor beta chain comes out of a study of beta chain features in type 1 diabetes. Study details: Cell yields, age and gender were similar between patients and healthy donors. Researchers looked at around 100 million sorted cells across all samples.

Every isolated RNA sample was fully reverse transcribed, so sequencing captured expressed TCRB transcripts. Assay used: immunoSEQ multiplex PCR; TCRdb lists only in-frame clones, some missing. The sample includes under 200,000 clones, around 10% seen only once; the top ten take approximately 0.5%. Every participating donor gave one draw, a heparinised blood sample averaging about 110 mL. The V gene end was trimmed by 2 bases and the J gene end by 0 bases; junction bases not matched to a gene: 6. CDR1 KGHSH and CDR2 LQKENI come from the germline V gene. CDR3 length equals 17 residues. Broader study findings: Patients with Type 1 diabetes showed moderately but significantly shorter TCRB CDR3s in all four CD4+ subsets. Whatever favoring of shorter templates PCR might show would apply equally to patients and controls.

This clone was counted only a few times. Its antigen is undetermined. Sequences were obtained from central memory CD4+ T cells from blood. The clonotype was recovered from a young man with type 1 diabetes. V usage is TRBV18 and J usage is TRBJ2-4; 8 bases map to TRBD1. The CDR3 DNA reads as TGTGCCAGCTCACCAGGACAGGGCCCCTCAGCCAAAAACATTCAGTACTTC. The encoded protein is CASSPGQGPSAKNIQYF. Looking up the rest from reference TRBV18 and TRBJ2-4 gives the full variable domain: NAGVMQNPRHLVRRRGQEARLRCSPMKGHSHVYWYRQLPEEGLKFMVYLQKENIIDESGMPKERFSAEFPKEGPSILRIQQVVRGDSAAYFCASSPGQGPSAKNIQYFGAGTRLSVL.